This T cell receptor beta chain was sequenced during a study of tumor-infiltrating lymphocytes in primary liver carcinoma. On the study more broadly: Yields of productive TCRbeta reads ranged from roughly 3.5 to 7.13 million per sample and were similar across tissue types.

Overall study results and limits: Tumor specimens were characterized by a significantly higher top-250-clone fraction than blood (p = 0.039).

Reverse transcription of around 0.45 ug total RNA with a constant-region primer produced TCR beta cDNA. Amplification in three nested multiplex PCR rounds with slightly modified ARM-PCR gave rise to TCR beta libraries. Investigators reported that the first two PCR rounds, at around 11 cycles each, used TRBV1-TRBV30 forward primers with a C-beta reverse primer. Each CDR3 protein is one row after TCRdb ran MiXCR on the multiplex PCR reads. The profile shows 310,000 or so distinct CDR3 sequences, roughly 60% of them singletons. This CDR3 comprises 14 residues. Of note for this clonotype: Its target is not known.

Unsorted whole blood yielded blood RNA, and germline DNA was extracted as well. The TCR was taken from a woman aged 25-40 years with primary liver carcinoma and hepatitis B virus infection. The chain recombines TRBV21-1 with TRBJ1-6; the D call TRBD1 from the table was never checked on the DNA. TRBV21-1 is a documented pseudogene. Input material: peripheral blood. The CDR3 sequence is CASSRDPLTKGNHF. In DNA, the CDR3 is TGTGCCAGCAGCAGGGACCCCCTGACAAAAGGAAACCACTTT.